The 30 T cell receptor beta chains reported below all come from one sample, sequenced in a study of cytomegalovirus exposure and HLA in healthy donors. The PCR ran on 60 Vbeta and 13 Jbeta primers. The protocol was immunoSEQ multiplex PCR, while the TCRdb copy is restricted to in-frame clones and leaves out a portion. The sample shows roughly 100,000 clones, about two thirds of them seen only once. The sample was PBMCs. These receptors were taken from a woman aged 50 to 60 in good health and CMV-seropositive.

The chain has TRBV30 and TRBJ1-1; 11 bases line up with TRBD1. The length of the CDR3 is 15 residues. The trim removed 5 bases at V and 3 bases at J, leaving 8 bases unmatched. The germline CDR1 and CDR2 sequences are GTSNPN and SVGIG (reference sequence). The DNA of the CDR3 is TGTGCCTGGGACCCGGGACAGGGGGGGTACACTGAAGCTTTCTTT. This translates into CAWDPGQGGYTEAFF.

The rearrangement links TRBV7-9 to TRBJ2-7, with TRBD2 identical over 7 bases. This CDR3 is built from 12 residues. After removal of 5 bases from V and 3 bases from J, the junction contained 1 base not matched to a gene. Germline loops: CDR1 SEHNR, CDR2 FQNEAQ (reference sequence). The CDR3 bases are TGTGCCAGCAGCCGGGGGGACTACGAGCAGTACTTC. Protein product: CASSRGDYEQYF.

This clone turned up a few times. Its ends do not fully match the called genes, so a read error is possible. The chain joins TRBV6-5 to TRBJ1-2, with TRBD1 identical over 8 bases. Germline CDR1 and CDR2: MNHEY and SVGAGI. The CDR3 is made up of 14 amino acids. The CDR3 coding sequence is TGTGCCATCAGTGAGGCGCGGACAGGGAGTGGCTACACCTTC. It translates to CAISEARTGSGYTF.

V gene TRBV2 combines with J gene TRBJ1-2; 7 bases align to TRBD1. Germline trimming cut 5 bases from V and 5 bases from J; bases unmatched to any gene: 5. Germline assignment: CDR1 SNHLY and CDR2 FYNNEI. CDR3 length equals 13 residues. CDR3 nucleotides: TGTGCCAGCAGTTTCGACAGGGTATATGGCTACACCTTC. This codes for CASSFDRVYGYTF.

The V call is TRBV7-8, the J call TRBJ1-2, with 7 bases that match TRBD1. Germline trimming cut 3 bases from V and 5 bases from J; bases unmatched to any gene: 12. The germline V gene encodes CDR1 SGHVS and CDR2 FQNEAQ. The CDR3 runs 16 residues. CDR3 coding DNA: TGTGCCAGCAGCTTTGACTCGGACAGGACTCCTTATGGCTACACCTTC. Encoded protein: CASSFDSDRTPYGYTF.

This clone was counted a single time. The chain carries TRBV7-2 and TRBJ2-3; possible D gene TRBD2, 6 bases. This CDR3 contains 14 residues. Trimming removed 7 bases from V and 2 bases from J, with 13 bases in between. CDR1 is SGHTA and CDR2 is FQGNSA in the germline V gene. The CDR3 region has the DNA TGTGCCAGCACCATGGGGAGGAACACAGATACGCAGTATTTT. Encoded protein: CASTMGRNTDTQYF.

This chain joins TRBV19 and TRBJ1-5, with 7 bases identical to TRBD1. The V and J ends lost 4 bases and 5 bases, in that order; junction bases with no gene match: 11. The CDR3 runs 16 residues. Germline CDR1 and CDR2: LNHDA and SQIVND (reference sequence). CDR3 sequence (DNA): TGTGCCAGTAGTACGATTAGACAGGGTGGGGATCAGCCCCAGCATTTT. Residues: CASSTIRQGGDQPQHF.

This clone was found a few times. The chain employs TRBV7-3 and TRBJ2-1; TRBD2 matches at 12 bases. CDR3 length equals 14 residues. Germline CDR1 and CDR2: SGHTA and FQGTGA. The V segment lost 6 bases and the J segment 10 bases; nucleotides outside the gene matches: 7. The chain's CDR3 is CASRGTSGFGEQFF. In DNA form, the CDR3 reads TGTGCCAGCAGGGGGACTAGCGGGTTTGGGGAGCAGTTCTTC.

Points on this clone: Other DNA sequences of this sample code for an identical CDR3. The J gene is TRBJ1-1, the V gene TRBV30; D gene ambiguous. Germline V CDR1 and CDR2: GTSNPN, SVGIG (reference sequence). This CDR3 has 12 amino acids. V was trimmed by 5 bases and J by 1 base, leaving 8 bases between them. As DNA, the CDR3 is TGTGCCTGGGGCCGGGGGAACACTGAAGCTTTCTTT. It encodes CAWGRGNTEAFF.

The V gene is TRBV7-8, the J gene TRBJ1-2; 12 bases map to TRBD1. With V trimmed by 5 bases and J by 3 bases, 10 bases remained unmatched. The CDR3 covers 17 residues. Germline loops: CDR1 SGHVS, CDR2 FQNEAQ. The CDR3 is CASSPGQGAWMDYGYTF. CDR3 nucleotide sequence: TGTGCCAGCAGCCCGGGACAGGGGGCGTGGATGGACTATGGCTACACCTTC.

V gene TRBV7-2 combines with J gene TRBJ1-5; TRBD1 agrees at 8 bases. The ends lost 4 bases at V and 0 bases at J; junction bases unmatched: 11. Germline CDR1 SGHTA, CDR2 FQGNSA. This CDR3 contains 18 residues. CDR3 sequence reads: CASSYRGGAAYSNQPQHF. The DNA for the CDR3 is TGTGCCAGCAGCTACAGGGGGGGGGCGGCATATAGCAATCAGCCCCAGCATTTT. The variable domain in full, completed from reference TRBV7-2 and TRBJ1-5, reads GAGVSQSPSNKVTEKGKDVELRCDPISGHTALYWYRQSLGQGLEFLIYFQGNSAPDKSGLPSDRFSAERTGGSVSTLTIQRTQQEDSAVYLCASSYRGGAAYSNQPQHFGDGTRLSIL.

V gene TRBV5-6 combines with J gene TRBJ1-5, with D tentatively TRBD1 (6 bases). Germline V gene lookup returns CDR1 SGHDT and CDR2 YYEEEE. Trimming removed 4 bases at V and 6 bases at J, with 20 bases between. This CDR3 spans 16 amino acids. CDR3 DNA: TGTGCCAGCAGCCTCTGGGGAAGACAGGAGACTCAGCCCCAGCATTTT. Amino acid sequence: CASSLWGRQETQPQHF.

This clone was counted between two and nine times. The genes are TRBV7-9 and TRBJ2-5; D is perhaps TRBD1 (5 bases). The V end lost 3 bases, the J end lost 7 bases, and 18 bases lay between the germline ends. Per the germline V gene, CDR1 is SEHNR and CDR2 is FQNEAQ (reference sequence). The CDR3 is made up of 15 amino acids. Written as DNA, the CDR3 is TGTGCCAGCAGCTTTGGGGCAGGTCTAGGTGGGACCCAGTACTTC. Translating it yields CASSFGAGLGGTQYF.

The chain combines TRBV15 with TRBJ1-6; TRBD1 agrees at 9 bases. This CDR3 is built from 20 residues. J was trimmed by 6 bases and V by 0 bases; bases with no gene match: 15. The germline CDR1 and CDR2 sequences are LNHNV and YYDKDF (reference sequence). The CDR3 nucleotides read TGTGCCACCAGCAGAGATGGTCGGGACAGGGAGGAAGTTGGTAATTCACCCCTCCACTTT. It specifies CATSRDGRDREEVGNSPLHF.

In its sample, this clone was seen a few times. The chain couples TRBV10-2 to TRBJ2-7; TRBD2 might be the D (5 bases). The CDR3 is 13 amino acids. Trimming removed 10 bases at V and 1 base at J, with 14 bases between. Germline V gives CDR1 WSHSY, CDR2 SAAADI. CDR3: CATRGIPSYEQYF. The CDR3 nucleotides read TGCGCCACCCGAGGGATACCATCCTACGAGCAGTACTTC.

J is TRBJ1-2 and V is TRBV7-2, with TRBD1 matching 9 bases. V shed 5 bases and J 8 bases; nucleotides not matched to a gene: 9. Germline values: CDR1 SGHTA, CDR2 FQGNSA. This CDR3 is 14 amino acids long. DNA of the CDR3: TGTGCCAGCAGCACGCCAACAGGGGGCTGGGGCTACACCTTC. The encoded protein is CASSTPTGGWGYTF. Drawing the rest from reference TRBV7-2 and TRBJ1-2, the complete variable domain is GAGVSQSPSNKVTEKGKDVELRCDPISGHTALYWYRQSLGQGLEFLIYFQGNSAPDKSGLPSDRFSAERTGGSVSTLTIQRTQQEDSAVYLCASSTPTGGWGYTFGSGTRLTVV.

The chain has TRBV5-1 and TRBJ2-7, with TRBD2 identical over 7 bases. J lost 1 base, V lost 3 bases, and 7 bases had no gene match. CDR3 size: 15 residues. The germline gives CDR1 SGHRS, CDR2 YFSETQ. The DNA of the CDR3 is TGCGCCAGCAGCTCCGGACTAGGGGTGTCCTACGAGCAGTACTTC. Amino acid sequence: CASSSGLGVSYEQYF.

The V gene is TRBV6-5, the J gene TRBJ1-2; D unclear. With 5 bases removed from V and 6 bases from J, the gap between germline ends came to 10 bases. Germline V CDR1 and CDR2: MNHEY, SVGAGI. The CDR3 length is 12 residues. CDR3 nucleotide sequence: TGTGCCAGCAGTGACACGATGCATGGCTACACCTTC. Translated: CASSDTMHGYTF.

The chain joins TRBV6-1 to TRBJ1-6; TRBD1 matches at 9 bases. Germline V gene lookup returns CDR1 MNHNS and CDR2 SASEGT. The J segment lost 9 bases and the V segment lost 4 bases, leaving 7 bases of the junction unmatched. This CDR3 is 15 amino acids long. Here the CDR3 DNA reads TGTGCCAGCAGTGGGGGACAGGGATGGAGTTCACCCCTCCACTTT. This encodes CASSGGQGWSSPLHF.

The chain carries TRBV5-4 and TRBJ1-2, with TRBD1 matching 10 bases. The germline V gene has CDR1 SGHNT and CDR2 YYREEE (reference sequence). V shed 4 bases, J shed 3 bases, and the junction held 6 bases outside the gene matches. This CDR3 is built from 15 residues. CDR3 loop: CASSRWTGGDYGYTF. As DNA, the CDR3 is TGTGCCAGCAGCAGGTGGACAGGGGGGGACTATGGCTACACCTTC. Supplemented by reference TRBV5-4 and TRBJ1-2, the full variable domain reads ETGVTQSPTHLIKTRGQQVTLRCSSQSGHNTVSWYQQALGQGPQFIFQYYREEENGRGNFPPRFSGLQFPNYSSELNVNALELDDSALYLCASSRWTGGDYGYTFGSGTRLTVV.

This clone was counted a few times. CDR3 sequence reads: CASSARQRLNTEAFF. In DNA form, the CDR3 reads TGTGCCAGCAGCGCCAGACAGCGACTGAACACTGAAGCTTTCTTT. The chain combines TRBV7-9 with TRBJ1-1, with D tentatively TRBD1 (5 bases). Trimming took 5 bases from V and 0 from J, leaving 13 bases between them. Germline loops: CDR1 SEHNR, CDR2 FQNEAQ (reference sequence). The CDR3 sequence is 15 residues long.

The DNA of the CDR3 is TGTGCCAGCAGTTACTCTTACAAAAACAATGAGCAGTTCTTC. The encoded protein is CASSYSYKNNEQFF. V and J are TRBV6-5 and TRBJ2-1; D remains unclear. V was clipped by 0 bases and J by 5 bases, with 8 bases between them. Germline V gene data show CDR1 as MNHEY and CDR2 as SVGAGI. The length of the CDR3 is 14 residues.

CDR3 sequence: CASREIPASGQPQHF. The CDR3 DNA is TGTGCCAGCAGGGAGATCCCGGCGTCTGGGCAGCCCCAGCATTTT. The V and J genes are TRBV6-6 and TRBJ1-5; no reliable D call. This CDR3 has 15 amino acids. With 6 bases removed from V and 7 bases from J, the gap between germline ends came to 19 bases. The germline gives CDR1 MNHNY, CDR2 SVGAGI (reference sequence).

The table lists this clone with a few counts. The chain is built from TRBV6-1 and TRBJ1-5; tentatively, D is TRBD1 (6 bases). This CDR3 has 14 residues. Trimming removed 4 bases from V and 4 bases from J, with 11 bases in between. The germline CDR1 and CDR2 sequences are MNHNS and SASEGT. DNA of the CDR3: TGTGCCAGCAGTGGGACAGCCCCTAATCAGCCCCAGCATTTT. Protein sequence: CASSGTAPNQPQHF.

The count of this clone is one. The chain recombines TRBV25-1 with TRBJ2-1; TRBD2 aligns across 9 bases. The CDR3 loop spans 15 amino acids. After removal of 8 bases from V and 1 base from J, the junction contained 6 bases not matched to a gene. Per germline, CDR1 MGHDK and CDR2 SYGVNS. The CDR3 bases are TGTGCCAGCGCCGGGACTAGCATGTCCTACAATGAGCAGTTCTTC. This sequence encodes CASAGTSMSYNEQFF.

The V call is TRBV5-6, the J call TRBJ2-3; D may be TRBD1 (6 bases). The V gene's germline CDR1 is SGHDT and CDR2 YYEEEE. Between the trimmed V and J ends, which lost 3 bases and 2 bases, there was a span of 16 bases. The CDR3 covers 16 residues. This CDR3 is CASSYLGQRNTDTQYF. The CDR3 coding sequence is TGTGCCAGCAGCTACCTCGGACAGAGGAACACAGATACGCAGTATTTT.

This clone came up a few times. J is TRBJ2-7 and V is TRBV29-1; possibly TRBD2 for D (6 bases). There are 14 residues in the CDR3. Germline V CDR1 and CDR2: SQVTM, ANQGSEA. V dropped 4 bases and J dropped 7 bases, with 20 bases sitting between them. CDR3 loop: CSVGGGGTLPEQYF. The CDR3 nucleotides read TGCAGCGTTGGTGGCGGCGGGACCCTACCGGAGCAGTACTTC.

The CDR3 bases are TGTGCCAGCAGACCAAGACAGGGAAACTATGGCTACACCTTC. The encoded protein is CASRPRQGNYGYTF. The chain recombines TRBV6-5 with TRBJ1-2, with 7 bases identical to TRBD1. The ends lost 6 bases at V and 2 bases at J; junction bases unmatched: 6. Germline V CDR1 and CDR2: MNHEY, SVGAGI. The CDR3 contains 14 residues.

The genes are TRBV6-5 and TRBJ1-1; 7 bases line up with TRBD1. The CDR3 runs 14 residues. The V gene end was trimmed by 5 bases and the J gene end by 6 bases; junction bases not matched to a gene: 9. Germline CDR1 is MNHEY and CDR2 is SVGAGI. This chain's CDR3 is CASSLLAGGAEAFF. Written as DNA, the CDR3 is TGTGCCAGCAGTCTACTGGCAGGGGGTGCTGAAGCTTTCTTT.

CDR3 nucleotides: TGTGCCAGCAGCCTGGGACAGAGCACTGAAGCTTTCTTT. Its protein product is CASSLGQSTEAFF. V and J are TRBV9 and TRBJ1-1, with TRBD1 identical over 7 bases. The junction had 4 bases not matched to a gene; V was cut back by 4 bases and J by 4 bases. Germline loops: CDR1 SGDLS, CDR2 YYNGEE. The CDR3 spans 13 residues.